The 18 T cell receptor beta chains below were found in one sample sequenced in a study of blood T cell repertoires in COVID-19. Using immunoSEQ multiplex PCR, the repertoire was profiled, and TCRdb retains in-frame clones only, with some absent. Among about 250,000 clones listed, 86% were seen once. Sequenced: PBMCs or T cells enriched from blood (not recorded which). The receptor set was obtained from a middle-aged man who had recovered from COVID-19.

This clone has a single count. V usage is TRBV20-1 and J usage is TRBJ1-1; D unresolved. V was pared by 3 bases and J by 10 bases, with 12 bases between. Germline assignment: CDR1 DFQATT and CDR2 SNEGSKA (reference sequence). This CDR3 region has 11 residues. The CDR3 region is CSASGFPGAFF. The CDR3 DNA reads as TGCAGTGCTAGCGGGTTTCCTGGAGCTTTCTTT.

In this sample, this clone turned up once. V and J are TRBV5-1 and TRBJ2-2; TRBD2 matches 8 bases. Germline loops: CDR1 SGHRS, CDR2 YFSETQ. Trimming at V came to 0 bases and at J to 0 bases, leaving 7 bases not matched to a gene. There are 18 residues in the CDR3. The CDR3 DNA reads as TGCGCCAGCAGCTTGGTGCCTAGCGGGCCCACGAACACCGGGGAGCTGTTTTTT. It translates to CASSLVPSGPTNTGELFF.

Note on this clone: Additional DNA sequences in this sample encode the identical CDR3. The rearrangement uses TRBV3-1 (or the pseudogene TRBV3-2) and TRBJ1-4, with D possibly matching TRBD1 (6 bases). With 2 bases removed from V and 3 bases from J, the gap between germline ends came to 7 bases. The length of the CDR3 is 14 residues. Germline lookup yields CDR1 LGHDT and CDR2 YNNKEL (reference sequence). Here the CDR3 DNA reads TGTGCCAGCAGCCAACAGGGGTCTAATGAAAAACTGTTTTTT. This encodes CASSQQGSNEKLFF.

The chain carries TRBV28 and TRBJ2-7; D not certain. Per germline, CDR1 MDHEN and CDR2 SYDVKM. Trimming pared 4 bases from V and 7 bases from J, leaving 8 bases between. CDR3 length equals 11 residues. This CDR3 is CASSSPREQYF. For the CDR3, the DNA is TGTGCCAGCAGTTCCCCTAGGGAGCAGTACTTC.

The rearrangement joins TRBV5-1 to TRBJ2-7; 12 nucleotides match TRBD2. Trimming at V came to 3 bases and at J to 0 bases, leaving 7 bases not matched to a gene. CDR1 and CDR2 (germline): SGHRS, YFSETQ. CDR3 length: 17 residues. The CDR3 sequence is CASSWERTSGVSYEQYF. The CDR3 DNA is TGCGCCAGCAGCTGGGAGAGGACTAGCGGGGTCTCCTACGAGCAGTACTTC.

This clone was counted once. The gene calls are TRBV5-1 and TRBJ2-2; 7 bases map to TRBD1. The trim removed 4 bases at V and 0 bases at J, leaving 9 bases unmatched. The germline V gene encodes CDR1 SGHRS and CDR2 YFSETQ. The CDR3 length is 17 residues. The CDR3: CASSPSPQGANTGELFF. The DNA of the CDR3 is TGCGCCAGCAGCCCCTCGCCTCAGGGGGCGAACACCGGGGAGCTGTTTTTT.

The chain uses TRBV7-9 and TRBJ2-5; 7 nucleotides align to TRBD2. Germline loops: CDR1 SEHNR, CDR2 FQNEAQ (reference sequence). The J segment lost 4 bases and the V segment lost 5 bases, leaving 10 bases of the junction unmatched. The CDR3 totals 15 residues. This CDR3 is CASSVGGLDVETQYF. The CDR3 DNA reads TGTGCCAGCAGCGTAGGAGGACTAGATGTAGAGACCCAGTACTTC.

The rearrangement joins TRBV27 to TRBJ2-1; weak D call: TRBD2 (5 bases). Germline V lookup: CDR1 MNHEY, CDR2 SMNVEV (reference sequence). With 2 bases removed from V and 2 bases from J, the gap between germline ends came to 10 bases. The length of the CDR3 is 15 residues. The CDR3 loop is CASSLDGNAYNEQFF. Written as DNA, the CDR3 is TGTGCCAGCAGTTTAGACGGGAACGCCTACAATGAGCAGTTCTTC.

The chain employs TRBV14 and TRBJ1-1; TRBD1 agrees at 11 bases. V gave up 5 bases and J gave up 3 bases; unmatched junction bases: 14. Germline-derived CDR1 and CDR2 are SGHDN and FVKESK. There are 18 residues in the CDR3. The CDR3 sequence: CASSASNRDRGSDTEAFF. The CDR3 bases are TGTGCCAGCAGCGCCAGTAACCGGGACAGGGGGTCAGACACTGAAGCTTTCTTT.

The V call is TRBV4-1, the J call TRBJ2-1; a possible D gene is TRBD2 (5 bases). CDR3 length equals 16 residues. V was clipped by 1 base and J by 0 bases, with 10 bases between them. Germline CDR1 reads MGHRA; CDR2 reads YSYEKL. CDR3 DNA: TGCGCCAGCAGCCAAGGGGTAGGGAGCTCCTACAATGAGCAGTTCTTC. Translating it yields CASSQGVGSSYNEQFF.

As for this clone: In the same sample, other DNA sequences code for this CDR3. CDR3 amino acids: CASSPQGAGQPQHF. In DNA, the CDR3 is TGTGCCAGCAGCCCACAGGGGGCAGGGCAGCCCCAGCATTTT. V gene TRBV7-9 combines with J gene TRBJ1-5, with 9 bases that match TRBD1. CDR3 size: 14 residues. Germline values: CDR1 SEHNR, CDR2 FQNEAQ (reference sequence). J was trimmed by 7 bases and V by 5 bases; bases with no gene match: 6. The variable domain in full, with the rest retrieved from reference TRBV7-9 and TRBJ1-5, is DTGVSQNPRHKITKRGQNVTFRCDPISEHNRLYWYRQTLGQGPEFLTYFQNEAQLEKSRLLSDRFSAERPKGSFSTLEIQRTEQGDSAMYLCASSPQGAGQPQHFGDGTRLSIL.

This chain's CDR3 is CASSRDSSNQPQHF. CDR3 in DNA: TGTGCCAGCAGCAGGGACAGTTCAAATCAGCCCCAGCATTTT. This chain connects TRBV2 to TRBJ1-5; 7 bases align to TRBD1. The junction had 6 bases not matched to a gene; V was cut back by 6 bases and J by 4 bases. This CDR3 spans 14 amino acids. Germline CDR1 is SNHLY and CDR2 is FYNNEI.

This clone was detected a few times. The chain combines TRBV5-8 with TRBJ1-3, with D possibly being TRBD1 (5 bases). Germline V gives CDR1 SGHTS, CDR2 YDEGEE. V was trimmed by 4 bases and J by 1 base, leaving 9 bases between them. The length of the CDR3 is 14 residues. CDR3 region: CASSTQASGNTIYF. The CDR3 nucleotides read TGTGCCAGCAGCACACAGGCGTCTGGAAACACCATATATTTT.

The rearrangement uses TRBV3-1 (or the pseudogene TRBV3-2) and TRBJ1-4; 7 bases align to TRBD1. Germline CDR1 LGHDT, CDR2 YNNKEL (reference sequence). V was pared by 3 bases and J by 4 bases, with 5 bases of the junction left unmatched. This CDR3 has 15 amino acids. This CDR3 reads CASSQPTGLNEKLFF. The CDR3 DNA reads TGTGCCAGCAGCCAGCCGACAGGGCTTAATGAAAAACTGTTTTTT.

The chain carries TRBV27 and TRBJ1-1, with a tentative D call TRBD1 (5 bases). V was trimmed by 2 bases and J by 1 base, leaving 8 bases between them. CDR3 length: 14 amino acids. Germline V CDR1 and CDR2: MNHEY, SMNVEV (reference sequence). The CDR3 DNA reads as TGTGCCAGCAGTTTACTGACAGAGAACACTGAAGCTTTCTTT. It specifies CASSLLTENTEAFF.

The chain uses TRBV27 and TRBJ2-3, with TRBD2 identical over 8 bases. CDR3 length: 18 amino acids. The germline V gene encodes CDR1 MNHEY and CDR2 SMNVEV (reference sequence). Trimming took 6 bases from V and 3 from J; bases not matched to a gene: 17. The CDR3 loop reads CASRGMERERAGTDTQYF. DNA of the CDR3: TGTGCCAGCAGAGGGATGGAGCGGGAGAGGGCGGGGACAGATACGCAGTATTTT.

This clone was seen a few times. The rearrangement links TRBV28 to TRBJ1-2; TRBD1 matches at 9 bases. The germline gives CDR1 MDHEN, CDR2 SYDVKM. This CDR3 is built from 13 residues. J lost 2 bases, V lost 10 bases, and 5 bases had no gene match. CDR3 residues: CAIWTGDNYGYTF. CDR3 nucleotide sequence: TGTGCCATCTGGACAGGGGACAACTATGGCTACACCTTC.

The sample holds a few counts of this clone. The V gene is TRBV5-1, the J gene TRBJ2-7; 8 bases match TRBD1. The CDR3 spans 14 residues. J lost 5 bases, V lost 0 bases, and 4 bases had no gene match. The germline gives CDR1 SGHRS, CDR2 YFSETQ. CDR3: CASSLAAGGNEQYF. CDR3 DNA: TGCGCCAGCAGCTTGGCGGCAGGGGGCAACGAGCAGTACTTC.